These 7 T cell receptor beta chains came from one sample sequenced in a study of metastatic and nonmetastatic thyroid tumors. TCRdb re-clonotyped the PCR reads via MiXCR. The sample has tens of thousands of clones; roughly 12% are singletons. Thyroid surgery took place with no prior treatment in any patient. Sequenced material: blood. These receptors were obtained from a female donor with papillary thyroid cancer or a benign thyroid nodule (not recorded which). Some clones in this sample may be carry-over from other donors' samples.

This clone showed up just a few times. This clone may be a read error of a much larger clone one base away. The chain links TRBV6-2 or TRBV6-3 to TRBJ2-1, with D perhaps TRBD2 (6 bases). In germline, CDR1 is MNHEY, CDR2 SVGEGT. Trimming took 5 bases from V and 5 from J, leaving 16 bases between them. CDR3 size: 15 residues. CDR3: CASSITSWGNNEQFF. The CDR3 coding sequence is TGTGCCAGCAGTATCACTAGCTGGGGCAACAATGAGCAGTTCTTC.

At least ten counts were recorded for this clone. CDR3 loop: CASGTSGYNEQFF. CDR3 in DNA: TGTGCCAGCGGGACTAGCGGGTACAATGAGCAGTTCTTC. This chain links TRBV6-1 with TRBJ2-1, with 12 positions matching TRBD2. The CDR3 consists of 13 residues. J gave up 4 bases and V 8 bases, and 0 bases lay outside the gene matches. CDR1 is MNHNS and CDR2 is SASEGT in the germline V gene.

This clone was counted ten times or more. The V gene is TRBV30, the J gene TRBJ1-2; D is perhaps TRBD1 (5 bases). The CDR3 sequence is 13 residues long. Germline V gives CDR1 GTSNPN, CDR2 SVGIG (reference sequence). V lost 1 base and J 4 bases, leaving 10 bases between the germline ends. CDR3 nucleotides: TGTGCCTGGAGTGATCAGGGTGGCTATGGCTACACCTTC. The encoded protein is CAWSDQGGYGYTF.

This clone has a count of ten or more. J is TRBJ2-3 and V is TRBV20-1; TRBD2 matches 10 bases. Losses at the gene ends were 4 bases for V and 2 bases for J; bases not matched to a gene: 3. Germline V gene lookup returns CDR1 DFQATT and CDR2 SNEGSKA (reference sequence). The CDR3 extends over 14 amino acids. The CDR3 coding sequence is TGCAGTGCTAAGCGGGGGGGCTACACAGATACGCAGTATTTT. Protein: CSAKRGGYTDTQYF.

In its sample, this clone was seen many times. Other DNA sequences within the sample encode an identical CDR3. This chain uses TRBV2 with TRBJ2-5; possible D gene TRBD1, 6 bases. V lost 5 bases and J lost 3, with 10 bases in between. This CDR3 has 13 amino acids. The germline V gene has CDR1 SNHLY and CDR2 FYNNEI. The CDR3 loop is CASSSRQEETQYF. In DNA form, the CDR3 reads TGTGCCAGCAGTAGCCGACAGGAAGAGACCCAGTACTTC.

Worth noting for this clone: A read error may account for a junction end that differs from germline. The rearrangement uses TRBV5-1 and TRBJ1-2; D is perhaps TRBD1 (5 bases). The CDR3 spans 15 residues. CDR1 is SGHRS, CDR2 YFSETQ, per germline. This CDR3 is CASSSGQGVYYCYTF. The CDR3 nucleotides are TGCGCCAGCAGCTCCGGTCAGGGTGTGTACTATTGCTACACCTTC.

There are many counts of this clone. The chain has TRBV7-2 and TRBJ1-1; D not resolved. The V gene lost 1 base and the J gene lost 3 bases, with 0 bases spanning the gap. CDR1 SGHTA and CDR2 FQGNSA come from the germline V gene. This CDR3 region has 11 residues. CDR3 loop: CASSLDTEAFF. In DNA form, the CDR3 reads TGTGCCAGCAGCTTAGACACTGAAGCTTTCTTT.